The source of this T cell receptor beta chain is a study of shared clonotypes between healthy human individuals. The CDR3 length is 18 residues. Per germline, CDR1 MGHRA and CDR2 YSYEKL. Trimming took 4 bases from V and 5 from J; bases not matched to a gene: 14. CD8 cells regarded as naive lacked CD45RO, were positively chosen for CCR7, and omitted terminally differentiated effector memory CD45RA+ cells. TCRdb's copy holds only in-frame clones and misses some; the assay was immunoSEQ multiplex PCR. The table has over 2,000,000 clones, 80% to 95% seen once. Sequenced sample: naive CD8+ T cells from PBMCs. The receptor comes from a man aged 18 to 30 in good health. Some clones in this sample may be carry-over from other donors' samples. V gene TRBV4-1 combines with J gene TRBJ2-2; TRBD1 agrees at 9 bases. CDR3 nucleotide sequence: TGCGCCAGCAGCCTCTGGTTCCGGACAGGGGAAGGTACCGGGGAGCTGTTTTTT. It encodes CASSLWFRTGEGTGELFF.